This is a list of T cell receptor beta chains from one sample in a study of cytomegalovirus exposure and HLA in healthy donors. Measured with immunoSEQ multiplex PCR; TCRdb has only the in-frame clones, and not every one. Of roughly 200,000 clones in the sample, about 83% are singletons; the top ten hold about 3%. Sequencing input: PBMCs. The receptors here all came from a female donor in good health and CMV-seronegative. The CDR3 runs from the conserved cysteine through the conserved F or W. The D gene is left open where the match is weak.

v_gene: TRBV29-1
j_gene: TRBJ2-2
d_gene: -
CDR3aa: CSVEPGNTGELFF
CDR3nt: TGCAGCGTTGAACCGGGGAACACCGGGGAGCTGTTTTTT

v_gene: TRBV6-1
j_gene: TRBJ1-5
d_gene: -
CDR3aa: CASRIREYSNQPQHF
CDR3nt: TGTGCCAGCAGAATCAGGGAATACAGCAATCAGCCCCAGCATTTT

v_gene: TRBV11-3
j_gene: TRBJ2-7
d_gene: -
CDR3aa: CASSLGLVHRVEQYF
CDR3nt: TGTGCCAGCAGCTTAGGACTAGTCCACCGTGTAGAGCAGTACTTC

v_gene: TRBV6-1
j_gene: TRBJ2-5
d_gene: -
CDR3aa: CASSVIKGEETQYF
CDR3nt: TGTGCCAGCAGTGTCATAAAAGGGGAAGAGACCCAGTACTTC

v_gene: TRBV7-9
j_gene: TRBJ2-7
d_gene: TRBD2
CDR3aa: CASSGNSGRPYVYEQYF
CDR3nt: TGTGCCAGCAGCGGCAATAGCGGGAGACCCTACGTCTACGAGCAGTACTTC

v_gene: TRBV9
j_gene: TRBJ2-2
d_gene: -
CDR3aa: CASSPQALMATGELFF
CDR3nt: TGTGCCAGCAGCCCCCAGGCCCTCATGGCTACCGGGGAGCTGTTTTTT

v_gene: TRBV21-1
j_gene: TRBJ2-7
d_gene: -
CDR3aa: CASSKPTGRYEQYF
CDR3nt: TGTGCCAGCAGCAAACCGACAGGACGCTACGAGCAGTACTTC

v_gene: TRBV28
j_gene: TRBJ2-7
d_gene: TRBD1
CDR3aa: CASSARDRGYEQYF
CDR3nt: TGTGCCAGCAGTGCCCGGGACAGGGGCTACGAGCAGTACTTC

v_gene: TRBV6-1
j_gene: TRBJ2-7
d_gene: -
CDR3aa: CASLRQAYSYEQYF
CDR3nt: TGTGCCAGCCTCAGACAGGCGTATTCCTACGAGCAGTACTTC

v_gene: TRBV9
j_gene: TRBJ2-3
d_gene: TRBD2
CDR3aa: CASSVGVAGITDTQYF
CDR3nt: TGTGCCAGCAGCGTAGGGGTAGCGGGTATCACAGATACGCAGTATTTT